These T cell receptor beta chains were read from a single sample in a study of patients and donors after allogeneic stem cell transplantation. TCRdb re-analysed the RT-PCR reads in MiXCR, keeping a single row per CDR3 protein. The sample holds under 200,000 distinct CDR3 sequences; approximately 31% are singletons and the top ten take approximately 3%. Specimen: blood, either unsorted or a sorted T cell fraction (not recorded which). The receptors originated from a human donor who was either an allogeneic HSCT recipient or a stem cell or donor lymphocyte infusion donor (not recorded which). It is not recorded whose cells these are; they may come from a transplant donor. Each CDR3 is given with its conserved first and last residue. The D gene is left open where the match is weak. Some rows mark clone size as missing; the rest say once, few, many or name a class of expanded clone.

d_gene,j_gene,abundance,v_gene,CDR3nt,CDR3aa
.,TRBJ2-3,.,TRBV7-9,TGTGCCAGCAGTCAACAGCAGGGACCCGACACAGATACGCAGTATTTT,CASSQQQGPDTDTQYF
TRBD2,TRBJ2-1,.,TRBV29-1,TGCAGCGTTGAAGGGACTAGCGGGGCTCTATACAATGAGCAGTTCTTC,CSVEGTSGALYNEQFF
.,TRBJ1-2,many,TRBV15,TGTGCCACCAGTTCGGACGGACTCTATGGCTACACCTTC,CATSSDGLYGYTF
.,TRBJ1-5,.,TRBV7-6,TGTGCCAGCAGCTTAGAGGCAGGGAGGGATCAGCCCCAGCATTTT,CASSLEAGRDQPQHF
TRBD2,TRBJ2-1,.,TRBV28,TGTGCCAGCAGTTGGGGCGGGGGAGACGGGCAGTTCTTC,CASSWGGGDGQFF
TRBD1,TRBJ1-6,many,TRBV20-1,TGCAGTGCTAGAGTAATTGGGACAGGGCAAACACCCCTCCACTTT,CSARVIGTGQTPLHF
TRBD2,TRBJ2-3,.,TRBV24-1,TGTGCCACCAGTGCCATGGAGGTAGCGGGAGGAACAGATACGCAGTATTTT,CATSAMEVAGGTDTQYF
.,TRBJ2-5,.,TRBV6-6,TGTGCCAGCACCCGAAGCACAGGGCAAGAGACCCAGTACTTC,CASTRSTGQETQYF
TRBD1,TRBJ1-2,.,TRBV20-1,TGCAGTGCGATTGACAGGGAGACAAATGGCTACACCTTC,CSAIDRETNGYTF
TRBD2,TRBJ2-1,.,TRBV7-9,TGTGCCAGCAGCTACTCCGGGACTAGCGGCTCCTACAATGAGCAGTTCTTC,CASSYSGTSGSYNEQFF
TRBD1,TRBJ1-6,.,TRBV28,TGTGCCAGCAGTCCGGGACAGGGAAGATCACCCCTCCACTTT,CASSPGQGRSPLHF
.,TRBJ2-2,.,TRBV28,TGTGCCAGCAGTTTGAATCTGTGGACCGGGGAGCTGTTTTTT,CASSLNLWTGELFF
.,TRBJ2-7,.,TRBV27,TGTGCCAGCAGTTTCGGGGCAGGGGAAACCTACGAGCAGTACTTC,CASSFGAGETYEQYF
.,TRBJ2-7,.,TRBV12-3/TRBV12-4,TGTGCCAGCAGTCAACAGGGAGACAACGAGCAGTACTTC,CASSQQGDNEQYF
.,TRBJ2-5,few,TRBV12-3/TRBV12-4,TGTGCCAGCAGTTTGGACAGAAAAGAGACCCAGTACTTC,CASSLDRKETQYF
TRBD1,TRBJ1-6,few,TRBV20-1,TGCAGTGCTAGGCAGGGGGCCTATAATTCACCCCTCCACTTT,CSARQGAYNSPLHF
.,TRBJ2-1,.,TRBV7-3,TGTGCCAGCAGCCTCGCCCTAGCGACGGCGCAGTTCTTC,CASSLALATAQFF
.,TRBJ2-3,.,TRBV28,TGTGCCAGCAAAATTTTTCTGGGCACAGATACGCAGTATTTT,CASKIFLGTDTQYF
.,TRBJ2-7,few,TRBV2,TGTGCCAGGAAACAGGGAGACGAGTACGAGCAGTACTTC,CARKQGDEYEQYF
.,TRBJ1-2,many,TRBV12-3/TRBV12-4,TGTGCCAGCAGTTTCGACAGGCGCCATCCCCTCAATTATGGCTACACCTTC,CASSFDRRHPLNYGYTF
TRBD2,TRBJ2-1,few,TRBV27,TGTGCCAGCAGATCCGGGACTAGCGGCTACAATGAGCAGTTCTTC,CASRSGTSGYNEQFF
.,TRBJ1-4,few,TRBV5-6,TGTGCCAGCAGCCCCATCGGGGTTCGGTCTAATGAAAAACTGTTTTTT,CASSPIGVRSNEKLFF
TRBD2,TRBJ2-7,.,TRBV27,TGTGCCAGCAGTTTAGATGGACTAGCGGGAGGAACCTACGAGCAGTACTTC,CASSLDGLAGGTYEQYF
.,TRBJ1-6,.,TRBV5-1,TGCGCCAGCAGCCCCACAGGGATGGGTTCACCCCTCCACTTT,CASSPTGMGSPLHF
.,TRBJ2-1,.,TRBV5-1,TGCGCCAGCAGCATCCGACTAGAGTTTGAGCAGTTCTTC,CASSIRLEFEQFF
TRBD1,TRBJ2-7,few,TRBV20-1,TGCAGTGCTAGAGGATGGGACAGGGTGTACGAGCAGTACTTC,CSARGWDRVYEQYF
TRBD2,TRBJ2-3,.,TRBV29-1,TGCAGCGTTCCCCCTAGCGGGGCTCCCACAGATACGCAGTATTTT,CSVPPSGAPTDTQYF
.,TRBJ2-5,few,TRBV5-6,TGTGCCAGCAGCACGGTAGTTCGGACCCAGTACTTC,CASSTVVRTQYF
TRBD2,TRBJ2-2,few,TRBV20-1,TGCAGTGCTTTAGCGGGAGTAACCGGGGAGCTGTTTTTT,CSALAGVTGELFF
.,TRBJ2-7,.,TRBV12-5,TGTGCTAGTGGCAGAGGACTCGACGAGCAGTACTTC,CASGRGLDEQYF
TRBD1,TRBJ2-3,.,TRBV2,TGTGCCAGCAGGGACACAGGGGGCGCATCTGATACGCAGTATTTT,CASRDTGGASDTQYF
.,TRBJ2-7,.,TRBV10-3,TGTGCCATCAGGCCCGGGACCCTTTACGAGCAGTACTTC,CAIRPGTLYEQYF
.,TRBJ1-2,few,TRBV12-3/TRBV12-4,TGTGCCAGCAGCATAAACCGGGCCGACTATGGCTACACCTTC,CASSINRADYGYTF
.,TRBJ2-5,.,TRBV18,TGTGCCAGCTCACCCCGCCAAGAGACCCAGTACTTC,CASSPRQETQYF
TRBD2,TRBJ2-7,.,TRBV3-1,TGTGCCAGCAGTCTGGCGGGAGGACCCGAGCAGTACTTC,CASSLAGGPEQYF
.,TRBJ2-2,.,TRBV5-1,TGCGCCAGCAGCTTGGGGCGGTTCACCGGGGAGCTGTTTTTT,CASSLGRFTGELFF
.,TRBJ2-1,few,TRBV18,TGTGCCAGCTCACCACCGGTTTCAGGAAGGAATGAGCAGTTCTTC,CASSPPVSGRNEQFF
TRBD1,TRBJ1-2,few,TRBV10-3,TGTGCCATCAGTGAGTTAAAGACAGGGGAGCCAGACTATGGCTACACCTTC,CAISELKTGEPDYGYTF
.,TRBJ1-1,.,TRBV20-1,TGCAGTGCTACCAGGGGTACTGAAGCTTTCTTT,CSATRGTEAFF
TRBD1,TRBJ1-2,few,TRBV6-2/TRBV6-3,TGTGCCAGCAAACCGGGACAGGGAATGTCGTACTATGGCTACACCTTC,CASKPGQGMSYYGYTF
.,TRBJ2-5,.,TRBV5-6,TGTGCCAGCAGCTTGAGGGGGAATAGGGAGACCCAGTACTTC,CASSLRGNRETQYF
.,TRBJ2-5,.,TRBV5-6,TGTGCCAGCAACTATGGGGCATTACACGGCCAGACCCAGTACTTC,CASNYGALHGQTQYF
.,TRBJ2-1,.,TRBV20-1,TGCAGTGCTAGAGGGACGAACGGGTTCGGCTACTACAATGAGCAGTTCTTC,CSARGTNGFGYYNEQFF
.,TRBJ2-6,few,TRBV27,TGTGCCAGCAGTCCCGCTTGGGCCAACGTCCTGACTTTC,CASSPAWANVLTF
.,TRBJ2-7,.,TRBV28,TGTGCCAGCAGTTTATTCGGGAACTCCTACAAGCAGTACTTC,CASSLFGNSYKQYF
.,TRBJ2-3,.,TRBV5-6,TGTGCCAGCAGCACTATGAGGGGAAGAACAGATACGCAGTATTTT,CASSTMRGRTDTQYF
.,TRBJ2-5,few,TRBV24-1,TGTGCCACCAGGGCGGAAGGGGAGACCCAGTACTTC,CATRAEGETQYF
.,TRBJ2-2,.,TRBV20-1,TGCAGTGCTAGACAGGGACACCCGAACACCGGGGAGCTGTTTTTT,CSARQGHPNTGELFF
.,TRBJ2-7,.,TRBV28,TGTTCCACAGGGTTACAATCCTACGAGCAGTACTTC,CSTGLQSYEQYF
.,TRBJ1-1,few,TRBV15,TGTGCCACCAGCAGAGAGACAGAGACTCTCCTCGGGGACACTGAAGCTTTCTTT,CATSRETETLLGDTEAFF
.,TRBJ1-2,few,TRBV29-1,TGCAGCGTTGAAGATCTTACAGGCTACTATGGCTACACCTTC,CSVEDLTGYYGYTF
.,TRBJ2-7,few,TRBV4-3,TGCGCCAGCAGCCAAGAGCGGGGAACCTACGAGCAGTACTTC,CASSQERGTYEQYF
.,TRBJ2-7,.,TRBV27,TGTGCCACCGTAGGAGGGGACAGCTACGAGCAGTACTTC,CATVGGDSYEQYF
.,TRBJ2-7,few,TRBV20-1,TGCAGTGCTGACTTCCCTCGGGGGTCCTACGAGCAGTACTTC,CSADFPRGSYEQYF
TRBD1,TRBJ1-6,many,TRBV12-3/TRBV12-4,TGTGCCAGCAACCAGGGGGCGCGTAATTCACCCCTCCACTTT,CASNQGARNSPLHF